The T cell receptor gamma chain described here comes from a study of Vδ1+ human thymocytes. Overall study findings and caveats: Around a fifth of thymic delta-chain sequences were Vdelta2, with few Vdelta3, unlike blood Vdelta1+ controls. Highly polyclonal TRG and TRD repertoires with Gaussian CDR3 length distributions appeared in thymus. Donors shared many TRG clonotypes but few TRD clonotypes.

The CDR3 is made up of 11 amino acids. Germline values: CDR1 VTNTFY, CDR2 YDVSTARD (reference sequence). V lost 0 bases, J lost 10 bases, and 3 bases stayed unmatched. In the case of this clone: Its cognate antigen is unknown. The same CDR3 can be traced to other DNA sequences in this sample.

Sequences come from RNA converted to cDNA by reverse transcription. CDR3 amplicons came from multiplex PCR with pooled V-gene forward and constant-region reverse primers. TCRdb reanalysed the multiplex PCR reads with CATT. There are 9,000 or so gamma-chain clones in the sample; less than 70% occur only once, and roughly 1.4% lies in the top ten. The sample taken for sequencing was Vdelta1+ gamma-delta thymocytes from the thymus. As to subset: FACS-sorted CD3+ TCRalphabeta- TCRVdelta1+ TCRVdelta2- thymocytes. The chain links TRGV3 to TRGJ1 or TRGJ2. As TCRdb names no J gene, one was assigned here on the basis of a DNA match to germline. The sequence was collected from a girl under three years old who had congenital heart surgery. CDR3 nucleotides: TGTGCCACCTGGGACAGGCTCAAGAAACTCTTT. Translated: CATWDRLKKLF.